These T cell receptor beta chains were read from a single sample in a study of response to subunit inactivated influenza vaccine. TCRdb reprocessed the RT-PCR reads with MiXCR, giving one entry per CDR3 protein. Of about 700,000 distinct CDR3 sequences in the sample, about 15% are singletons; the top ten hold less than 7%. Sequencing was performed on PBMCs from blood, taken 14 days before vaccination. These receptors were obtained from a middle-aged man who received an inactivated influenza vaccine. CDR3s include the opening cysteine and the closing phenylalanine or tryptophan.

>TRBJ2-1|TRBV6-5
CASSWAGTAHNEQFF
>TRBJ2-1|TRBV3-1
CASSPTASSYNEQFF
>TRBJ1-1|TRBV28
CASRTQVRTEAFF
>TRBJ1-1|TRBV29-1
CSVDRGRTEAFF
>TRBJ2-5|TRBV7-7
CASSSLGPWDYEGQETQYF
>TRBJ2-7|TRBV7-9
CASSFQETHYEQYF
>TRBJ1-1|TRBV28
CASSPQQMNTEAFF
>TRBJ2-3|TRBV7-2
CASSLGAGGSTDTQYF
>TRBJ2-7|TRBV20-1
CFAREIRQGLGEQYF
>TRBJ2-3|TRBV2
CASRDTSGADTQYF
>TRBJ1-5|TRBV5-5
CASSGQGDQPQHF
>TRBJ2-1|TRBV20-1
CSARDPGGPQFF
>TRBJ2-1|TRBV4-2
CASSHVTPGRGSYNEQFF
>TRBJ2-7|TRBV10-3
CAARGTSGYEQYF
>TRBJ2-1|TRBV29-1
CSVEDRGGRSNEQFF
>TRBJ1-4|TRBV12-3/TRBV12-4
CASTRTGGGNEKLFF
>TRBJ2-2|TRBV3-1
CASSPTGTGESGLAGGMATGELFF
>TRBJ2-3|TRBV15
CATSRALAGNTDTQYF
>TRBJ2-5|TRBV5-5
CASRRHFRDREETQYF
>TRBJ2-7|TRBV20-1
CSARTPSGRLEQYF
>TRBJ1-1|TRBV11-2
CASSLLVSEMNTEAFF
>TRBJ1-1|TRBV13
CASSLGRSQVRTEAFF
>TRBJ1-1|TRBV28
CASTRFNTEAFF
>TRBJ2-1|TRBV29-1
CSADSGVSYNEQFF
>TRBJ1-1|TRBV5-1
CASSGGHSSTEAFF
>TRBJ2-2|TRBV5-1
CASSGGQGSTGELFF
>TRBJ1-6|TRBV5-1
CASSYRRGKESPLHF
>TRBJ2-3|TRBV7-2
CASSLPGSTDTQYF
>TRBJ2-3|TRBV7-9
CASSPLRGEPTDTQYF
>TRBJ2-1|TRBV23-1
CASNGQLYNEQFF
>TRBJ2-3|TRBV29-1
CSAGQFSRDTQYF
>TRBJ2-2|TRBV2
CASRGNRDTALNTGELFF
>TRBJ1-5|TRBV15
CATSSVFEDSNQPQHF
>TRBJ2-7|TRBV11-1
CASSQTPAGTSGRAHIYEQYF
>TRBJ2-7|TRBV2
CASSVLEGTGGIEYF
>TRBJ2-5|TRBV4-2
CASSQDLSPGGETQYF
>TRBJ2-7|TRBV20-1
CSADRAARGDYEQYF
>TRBJ2-1|TRBV7-8
CASSTLGLAFGSEQFF
>TRBJ2-7|TRBV28
CASEGHESYEQYF
>TRBJ2-3|TRBV7-6
CASSQASGRSGTDTQYF
>TRBJ2-3|TRBV10-3
CAIRGGASTDTQYF
>TRBJ2-1|TRBV15
CATSRAGGSYNEQFF
>TRBJ1-2|TRBV6-5
CASSYEAGGSPYTF
>TRBJ2-7|TRBV28
CASSFWQGSYEQYF
>TRBJ2-5|TRBV9
CASSVGGYLETQYF
>TRBJ2-7|TRBV28
CASSLTNEQYF
>TRBJ2-3|TRBV5-6
CASSLAGFLDTQYF
>TRBJ2-7|TRBV5-5
CASSKQEEQYF
>TRBJ1-2|TRBV4-1
CASSPRRGGALAGYTF
>TRBJ1-2|TRBV20-1
CSATGTGDGYTF
>TRBJ2-3|TRBV15
CATRTGGTDTQYF
>TRBJ2-3|TRBV6-1
CASSRLAGGSYTQYF
>TRBJ2-6|TRBV29-1
CSVEVRLRSGANVLTF
>TRBJ2-5|TRBV5-1
CASSLAVGARGETQYF
>TRBJ2-4|TRBV9
CASSVGAGSQNIQYF
>TRBJ2-5|TRBV4-3
CASSRNRGVYETQYF
>TRBJ2-7|TRBV4-3
CASSQDDGSSYEQYF
>TRBJ1-2|TRBV12-3/TRBV12-4
CASSMTGGDYGYTF
>TRBJ2-2|TRBV2
CASTARGNTGELFF